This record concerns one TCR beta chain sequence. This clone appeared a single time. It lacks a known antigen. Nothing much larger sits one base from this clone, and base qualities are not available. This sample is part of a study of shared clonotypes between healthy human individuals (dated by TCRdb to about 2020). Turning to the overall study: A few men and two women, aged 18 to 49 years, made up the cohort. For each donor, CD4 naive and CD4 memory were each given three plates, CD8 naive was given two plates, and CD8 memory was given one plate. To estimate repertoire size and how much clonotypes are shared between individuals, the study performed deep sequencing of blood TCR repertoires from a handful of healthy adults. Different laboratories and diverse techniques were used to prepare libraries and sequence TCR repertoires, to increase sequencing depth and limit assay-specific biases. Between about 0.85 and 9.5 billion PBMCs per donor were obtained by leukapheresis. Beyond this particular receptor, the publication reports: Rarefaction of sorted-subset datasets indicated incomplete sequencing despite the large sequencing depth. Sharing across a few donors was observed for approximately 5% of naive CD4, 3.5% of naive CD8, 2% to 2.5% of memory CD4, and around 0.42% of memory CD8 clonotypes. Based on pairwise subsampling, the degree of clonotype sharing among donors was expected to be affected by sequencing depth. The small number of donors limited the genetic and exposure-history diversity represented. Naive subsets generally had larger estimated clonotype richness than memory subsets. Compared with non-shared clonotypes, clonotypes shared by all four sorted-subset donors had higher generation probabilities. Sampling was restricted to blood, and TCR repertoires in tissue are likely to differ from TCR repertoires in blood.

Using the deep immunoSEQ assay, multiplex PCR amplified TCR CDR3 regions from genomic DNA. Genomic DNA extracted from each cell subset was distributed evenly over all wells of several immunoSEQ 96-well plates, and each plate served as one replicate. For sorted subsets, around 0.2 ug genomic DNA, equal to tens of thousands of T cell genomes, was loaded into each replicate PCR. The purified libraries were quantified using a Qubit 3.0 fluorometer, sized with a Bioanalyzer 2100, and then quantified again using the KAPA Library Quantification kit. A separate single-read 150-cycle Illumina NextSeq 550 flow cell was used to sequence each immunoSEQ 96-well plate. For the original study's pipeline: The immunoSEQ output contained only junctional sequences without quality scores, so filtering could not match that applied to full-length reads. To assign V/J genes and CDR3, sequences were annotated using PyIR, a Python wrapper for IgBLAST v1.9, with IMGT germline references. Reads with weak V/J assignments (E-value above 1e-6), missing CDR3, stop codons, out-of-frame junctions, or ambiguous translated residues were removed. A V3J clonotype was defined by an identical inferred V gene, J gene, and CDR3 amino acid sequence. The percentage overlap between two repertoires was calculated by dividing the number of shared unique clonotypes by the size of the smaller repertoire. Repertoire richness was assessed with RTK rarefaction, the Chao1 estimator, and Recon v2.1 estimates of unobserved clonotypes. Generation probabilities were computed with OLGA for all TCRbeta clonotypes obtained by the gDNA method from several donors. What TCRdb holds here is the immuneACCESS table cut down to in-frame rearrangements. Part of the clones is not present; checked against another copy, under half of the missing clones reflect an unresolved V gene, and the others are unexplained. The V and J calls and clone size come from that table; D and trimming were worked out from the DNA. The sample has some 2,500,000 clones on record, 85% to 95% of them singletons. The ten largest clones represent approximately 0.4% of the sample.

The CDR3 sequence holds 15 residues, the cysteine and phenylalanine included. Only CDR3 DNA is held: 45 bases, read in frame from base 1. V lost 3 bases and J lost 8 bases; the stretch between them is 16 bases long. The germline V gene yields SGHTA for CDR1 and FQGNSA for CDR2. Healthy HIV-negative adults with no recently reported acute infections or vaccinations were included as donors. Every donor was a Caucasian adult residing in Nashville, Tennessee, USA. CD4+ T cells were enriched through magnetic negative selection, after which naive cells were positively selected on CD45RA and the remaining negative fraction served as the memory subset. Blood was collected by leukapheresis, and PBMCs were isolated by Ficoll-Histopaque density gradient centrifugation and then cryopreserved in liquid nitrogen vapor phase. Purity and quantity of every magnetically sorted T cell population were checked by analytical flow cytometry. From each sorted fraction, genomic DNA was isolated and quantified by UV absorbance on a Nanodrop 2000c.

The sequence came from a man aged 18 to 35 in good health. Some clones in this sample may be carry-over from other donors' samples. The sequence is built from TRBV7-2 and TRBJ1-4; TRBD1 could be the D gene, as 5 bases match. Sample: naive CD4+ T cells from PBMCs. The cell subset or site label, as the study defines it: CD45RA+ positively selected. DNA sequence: TGTGCCAGCAGCTTGTCGCAAGGGGAAGGGGAAAAACTGTTTTTT. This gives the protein CASSLSQGEGEKLFF. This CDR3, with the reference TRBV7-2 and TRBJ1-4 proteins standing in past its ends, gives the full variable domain GAGVSQSPSNKVTEKGKDVELRCDPISGHTALYWYRQSLGQGLEFLIYFQGNSAPDKSGLPSDRFSAERTGGSVSTLTIQRTQQEDSAVYLCASSLSQGEGEKLFFGSGTQLSVL.